The 18 T cell receptor beta chains presented below share a single source sample, sequenced in a study of cytomegalovirus exposure and HLA in healthy donors. The PCR had 60 Vbeta and 13 Jbeta primers. Produced via immunoSEQ multiplex PCR; TCRdb's table is partial and in-frame only. This sample yields 85,000 to 100,000 clones, of which about four fifths are seen a single time; 2.5% to 3.5% belongs to the top ten. The sample comprised PBMCs. The source of these receptors is a male donor in good health and CMV-seropositive.

The chain employs TRBV4-1 and TRBJ1-5; the D is unclear. The V and J ends lost 4 bases and 3 bases respectively, with 13 bases between them. Germline lookup yields CDR1 MGHRA and CDR2 YSYEKL. This CDR3 has 15 residues. CDR3 loop: CASSLNGLNNQPQHF. CDR3 nucleotide sequence: TGCGCCAGCAGCCTAAATGGACTGAACAATCAGCCCCAGCATTTT.

CDR3 residues: CASSPPGLATDTQYF. CDR3 nucleotides: TGTGCCAGCTCCCCCCCGGGACTAGCTACAGATACGCAGTATTTT. The rearrangement links TRBV18 to TRBJ2-3, with 9 positions matching TRBD2. V gave up 6 bases and J gave up 3 bases; unmatched junction bases: 7. This CDR3 is 15 amino acids long. The germline V gene encodes CDR1 KGHSH and CDR2 LQKENI.

The chain joins TRBV29-1 to TRBJ1-2; D unclear. This CDR3 has 14 amino acids. Germline CDR1 is SQVTM and CDR2 is ANQGSEA. With 3 bases removed from V and 4 bases from J, the gap between germline ends came to 15 bases. CDR3 nucleotide sequence: TGCAGCGTTGAGGCCCTTACAAGAGGCTATGGCTACACCTTC. Translated: CSVEALTRGYGYTF.

The V and J genes are TRBV29-1 and TRBJ1-2, with unresolved D. V shed 7 bases and J shed 1 base, with 13 bases lying between them. The CDR3 is 13 residues long. The germline gives CDR1 SQVTM, CDR2 ANQGSEA. The CDR3 sequence: CSGAGSYNYGYTF. CDR3 coding DNA: TGCAGCGGGGCGGGCAGCTATAACTATGGCTACACCTTC.

The genes are TRBV10-3 and TRBJ1-1; weak D call: TRBD1 (5 bases). The CDR3 consists of 16 residues. Germline V gene data show CDR1 as ENHRY and CDR2 as SYGVKD. The ends were cut back, 6 bases at V and 0 bases at J, with 17 bases in the middle. CDR3 sequence (DNA): TGTGCCATCAGCGCTGGGGCAGGCATCATGAACACTGAAGCTTTCTTT. Its translation: CAISAGAGIMNTEAFF.

On this clone itself: Sequence at one end of the junction differs from germline and may be a read error. This chain connects TRBV5-6 to TRBJ2-3; D gene uncertain. There are 14 residues in the CDR3. Per germline, CDR1 SGHDT and CDR2 YYEEEE. The CDR3 region is CTSSLRQGTDTQYF. Written as DNA, the CDR3 is TGTACCAGCAGCTTGAGGCAGGGCACAGATACGCAGTATTTT.

The chain is built from TRBV5-1 and TRBJ1-1; tentatively, D is TRBD1 (6 bases). V lost 0 bases and J lost 6, with 12 bases in between. Germline loops: CDR1 SGHRS, CDR2 YFSETQ. The CDR3 totals 14 residues. CDR3 in DNA: TGCGCCAGCAGCTTGGCCGCGACAGGCGCTGAAGCTTTCTTT. Amino acids: CASSLAATGAEAFF. The variable domain in full, with the rest retrieved from reference TRBV5-1 and TRBJ1-1, is KAGVTQTPRYLIKTRGQQVTLSCSPISGHRSVSWYQQTPGQGLQFLFEYFSETQRNKGNFPGRFSGRQFSNSRSEMNVSTLELGDSALYLCASSLAATGAEAFFGQGTRLTVV.

This rearrangement joins TRBV5-1 to TRBJ2-3; the match to TRBD2 covers 15 bases. V lost 3 bases to trimming and J lost 5 bases; unmatched junction nucleotides: 10. CDR3 length: 18 amino acids. Germline V gene data show CDR1 as SGHRS and CDR2 as YFSETQ. The CDR3 spells CASSSGTSGGTTQDTQYF. DNA of the CDR3: TGCGCCAGCAGCTCCGGGACTAGCGGGGGGACCACACAAGATACGCAGTATTTT.

The CDR3 nucleotides read TGTGCCAGCAGCCAACAGGGGGCCGGCCAGCCCCAGCATTTT. It encodes CASSQQGAGQPQHF. The V and J genes are TRBV7-9 and TRBJ1-5; 9 bases line up with TRBD1. The CDR3 extends over 14 amino acids. Germline CDR1 and CDR2: SEHNR and FQNEAQ (reference sequence). The V and J ends lost 5 bases and 7 bases, in that order; junction bases with no gene match: 6.

This clone was observed once. CDR3 DNA: TGTGCCAGCAGTTTATCGGTGGGACAGGAGTGGGAGACCCAGTACTTC. Translation gives CASSLSVGQEWETQYF. The chain joins TRBV27 to TRBJ2-5; 8 bases are shared with TRBD1. V trimming: 0 bases; J trimming: 5 bases; junction bases outside the gene matches: 8. The CDR3 sequence is 16 residues long. The V gene's germline CDR1 is MNHEY and CDR2 SMNVEV (reference sequence).

This clone was counted a few times. The rearrangement uses TRBV5-6 and TRBJ1-1, with D perhaps matching TRBD1 (6 bases). V was clipped by 0 bases and J by 1 base, with 7 bases between them. This CDR3 comprises 14 residues. Per the germline V gene, CDR1 is SGHDT and CDR2 is YYEEEE. CDR3 in amino acids: CASSLGTANTEAFF. The CDR3 nucleotides read TGTGCCAGCAGCTTGGGGACAGCGAACACTGAAGCTTTCTTT.

This rearrangement joins TRBV4-2 to TRBJ1-1, with D tentatively TRBD1 (6 bases). The V end lost 4 bases, the J end lost 4 bases, and 13 bases lay between the germline ends. The CDR3 runs 14 residues. CDR1 and CDR2 (germline): LGHNA, YNFKEQ. For the CDR3, the DNA is TGTGCCAGCAGCCTCGCAGGGGCGCGCACTGAAGCTTTCTTT. It is translated as CASSLAGARTEAFF.

The chain couples TRBV5-1 to TRBJ2-7; unclear D gene. There are 14 residues in the CDR3. Germline loops: CDR1 SGHRS, CDR2 YFSETQ. V lost 0 bases and J lost 3, with 10 bases in between. The CDR3 nucleotides are TGCGCCAGCAGCTTGGTGGCAGAGGTCTACGAGCAGTACTTC. It codes for CASSLVAEVYEQYF. The full variable domain, its missing parts supplied by reference TRBV5-1 and TRBJ2-7, is KAGVTQTPRYLIKTRGQQVTLSCSPISGHRSVSWYQQTPGQGLQFLFEYFSETQRNKGNFPGRFSGRQFSNSRSEMNVSTLELGDSALYLCASSLVAEVYEQYFGPGTRLTVT.

This clone was recorded once. V is TRBV6-6 and J is TRBJ1-5; 8 nucleotides agree with TRBD1. Germline CDR1 and CDR2: MNHNY and SVGAGI (reference sequence). The CDR3 contains 16 residues. The junction had 15 bases not matched to a gene; V was cut back by 10 bases and J by 4 bases. The CDR3 DNA sequence: TGTGCCACCAGGATGGGACAGGTTGGGAAAAATCAGCCCCAGCATTTT. It yields the protein CATRMGQVGKNQPQHF.

The V and J genes are TRBV19 and TRBJ1-6; 7 positions match TRBD1. Unmatched junction bases numbered 9, after V lost 5 bases and J lost 14 bases. Germline V gene data show CDR1 as LNHDA and CDR2 as SQIVND (reference sequence). The CDR3 runs to 13 residues. The CDR3 nucleotides read TGTGCCAGTAGTCTGGGACAGCCAGGAGCCCTCCACTTT. Translating it yields CASSLGQPGALHF. The full variable domain, rest sourced from reference TRBV19 and TRBJ1-6, is DGGITQSPKYLFRKEGQNVTLSCEQNLNHDAMYWYRQDPGQGLRLIYYSQIVNDFQKGDIAEGYSVSREKKESFPLTVTSAQKNPTAFYLCASSLGQPGALHFGNGTRLTVT.

This clone was recorded only once. The chain joins TRBV6-6 to TRBJ2-7, with 10 positions matching TRBD1. Looked up from germline, CDR1 is MNHNY and CDR2 is SVGAGI (reference sequence). This CDR3 is built from 16 residues. J was trimmed by 6 bases and V by 6 bases; bases with no gene match: 14. CDR3 coding DNA: TGTGCCAGCAGGGGGACAGGGGCTAAGGACCTACGCGAGCAGTACTTC. The encoded protein is CASRGTGAKDLREQYF.

The chain links TRBV6-5 to TRBJ1-5, with D unresolved. The V gene's germline CDR1 is MNHEY and CDR2 SVGAGI. CDR3 length: 14 amino acids. Trimming pared 6 bases from V and 3 bases from J, leaving 12 bases between. In nucleotides, the CDR3 is TGTGCCAGCAGCGACCCGGGATTCAATCAGCCCCAGCATTTT. Translation gives CASSDPGFNQPQHF.

The chain recombines TRBV18 with TRBJ1-2; 8 positions match TRBD1. Germline loops: CDR1 KGHSH, CDR2 LQKENI. The CDR3 spans 14 residues. The trim removed 5 bases at V and 1 base at J, leaving 3 bases unmatched. The CDR3 DNA sequence: TGTGCCAGCTCATACGACAGGGGTAACTATGGCTACACCTTC. It codes for CASSYDRGNYGYTF.